This T cell receptor (beta chain) was captured by sequencing in a study of response to subunit inactivated influenza vaccine. Points from the study as a whole: Authors suggested few new T cells are recruited by each seasonal influenza vaccination.

This clonotype was counted at least ten times. The antigen is not known. The V end lost 3 bases, the J end lost 1 base, and 12 bases lay between the germline ends. This CDR3 comprises 14 residues. Germline V gene data show CDR1 as DFQATT and CDR2 as SNEGSKA (reference sequence). A single record per CDR3 protein comes from TCRdb applying MiXCR to the RT-PCR reads. The sample contains 600,000 to 700,000 distinct CDR3 sequences, about 14% of which appear only once. The receptor was derived from a man between 50 and 59 years old who received an inactivated influenza vaccine. The chain is built from TRBV20-1 and TRBJ2-5; weak D call: TRBD1 (6 bases). Sequenced here: PBMCs from blood, sampled approximately 15 days before vaccination. The CDR3 is CSARGTGSQETQYF. The CDR3 DNA reads as TGCAGTGCTAGGGGAACAGGGTCCCAAGAGACCCAGTACTTC.